The 19 T cell receptor beta chains below all came from one sample that was sequenced in a study of T cell changes during pregnancy in multiple sclerosis. Some clones are missing from TCRdb's copy, which holds only in-frame ones; the method was immunoSEQ multiplex PCR. The sample holds roughly 110,000 clones, 85% to 95% seen once. The specimen was peripheral blood, collected after pregnancy. The receptors derive from a female donor with multiple sclerosis, enrolled in a pregnancy study.

The V and J genes are TRBV4-1 and TRBJ2-1; D ambiguous. V lost 3 bases to trimming and J lost 0 bases, with 9 bases between them. Germline values: CDR1 MGHRA, CDR2 YSYEKL. The CDR3 runs 15 residues. The CDR3 coding sequence is TGCGCCAGCAGCCAGTCTACGAGCTCCTACAATGAGCAGTTCTTC. It is translated as CASSQSTSSYNEQFF.

This chain uses TRBV7-2 with TRBJ2-5; D is possibly TRBD1 (5 bases). V gave up 5 bases and J gave up 6 bases, with 10 bases separating them. This CDR3 comprises 12 residues. The V gene's germline CDR1 is SGHTA and CDR2 FQGNSA. CDR3 in DNA: TGTGCCAGCAGCCAGGGTGGCCAGACCCAGTACTTC. Protein sequence: CASSQGGQTQYF.

This clone was seen once. The rearrangement joins TRBV6-1 to TRBJ1-5; D gene ambiguous. Germline-derived CDR1 and CDR2 are MNHNS and SASEGT. V was cut by 5 bases and J by 0 bases, with 8 bases left in between. The CDR3 is made up of 14 amino acids. The CDR3, as DNA: TGTGCCAGCAGTTCCCGGGGTAGCAATCAGCCCCAGCATTTT. Protein: CASSSRGSNQPQHF.

In DNA form, the CDR3 reads TGTGCCAGCAGCCCCCGACAGGGCTTAGCAGATACGCAGTATTTT. As protein: CASSPRQGLADTQYF. The chain employs TRBV11-3 and TRBJ2-3, with 7 bases aligning to TRBD1. J was trimmed by 4 bases and V by 5 bases; bases with no gene match: 9. Germline-derived CDR1 and CDR2 are SGHNT and YENEEA. This CDR3 region has 15 residues.

This clone occurred once. The chain is built from TRBV7-3 and TRBJ2-3; D is undetermined. This CDR3 comprises 14 residues. Per germline, CDR1 SGHTA and CDR2 FQGTGA. The V end was cut by 8 bases, the J end by 1 base, with 13 bases between. CDR3 residues: CASSRSSGTDTQYF. The CDR3 DNA follows: TGTGCCAGCTCCCGGTCCTCTGGCACAGATACGCAGTATTTT.

This clone was picked up a small number of times. The rearrangement uses TRBV25-1 and TRBJ1-6, with 9 bases lining up with TRBD1. Germline CDR1 reads MGHDK; CDR2 reads SYGVNS. The length of the CDR3 is 14 residues. V lost 6 bases and J lost 9; bases outside the gene matches: 6. CDR3 DNA: TGTGCCAGCAGGATTGGGGACAGGGTTTCACCCCTCCACTTT. Translated, it gives CASRIGDRVSPLHF.

V is TRBV9 and J is TRBJ2-7; 8 nucleotides agree with TRBD1. V lost 4 bases to trimming and J lost 5 bases; unmatched junction nucleotides: 8. The germline CDR1 and CDR2 sequences are SGDLS and YYNGEE. The CDR3 runs 14 residues. The CDR3: CASSPQGARNEQYF. CDR3 nucleotide sequence: TGTGCCAGCAGCCCCCAGGGGGCGCGGAACGAGCAGTACTTC.

This sequence joins TRBV19 and TRBJ2-1; weak D call: TRBD1 (6 bases). Per the germline V gene, CDR1 is LNHDA and CDR2 is SQIVND (reference sequence). V gave up 4 bases and J gave up 5 bases, with 24 bases separating them. The CDR3 totals 18 residues. DNA for the CDR3: TGTGCCAGTAGTACCTCATTACAGGGAAGGAGACATAACAATGAGCAGTTCTTC. Translated, it gives CASSTSLQGRRHNNEQFF.

The chain couples TRBV5-5 to TRBJ2-2, with 7 bases fitting TRBD2. V shed 6 bases, J shed 0 bases, and the junction held 2 bases outside the gene matches. Germline loops: CDR1 SGHKS, CDR2 YYEKEE (reference sequence). This CDR3 comprises 14 residues. CDR3 protein: CASNGGTNTGELFF. CDR3 in DNA: TGTGCCAGCAACGGGGGGACGAACACCGGGGAGCTGTTTTTT.

The chain has TRBV29-1 and TRBJ1-2, with TRBD1 matching over 8 bases. CDR1 and CDR2 (germline): SQVTM, ANQGSEA. This CDR3 spans 14 amino acids. Losses at the gene ends were 4 bases for V and 0 bases for J; bases not matched to a gene: 4. CDR3: CSVGRQGPNYGYTF. In DNA, the CDR3 is TGCAGCGTTGGGCGACAGGGGCCTAACTATGGCTACACCTTC.

The chain recombines TRBV19 with TRBJ2-1; 9 bases map to TRBD1. The CDR3 is made up of 16 amino acids. V lost 5 bases to trimming and J lost 6 bases; unmatched junction nucleotides: 11. Per germline, CDR1 LNHDA and CDR2 SQIVND (reference sequence). CDR3 DNA: TGTGCCAGTAGTGGGGCAACCGGGACAGGGTCCAATGAGCAGTTCTTC. It yields the protein CASSGATGTGSNEQFF.

The rearrangement links TRBV28 to TRBJ2-1; TRBD2 matches 9 bases. Per the germline V gene, CDR1 is MDHEN and CDR2 is SYDVKM. The CDR3 has 14 residues. V shed 3 bases, J shed 7 bases, and the junction held 4 bases outside the gene matches. The CDR3: CASSFGTSRNEQFF. Written as DNA, the CDR3 is TGTGCCAGCAGTTTCGGGACTAGCAGGAATGAGCAGTTCTTC.

CDR3 coding DNA: TGCGCCAGCTCTAATCCGGGAGCTAATGAAAAACTGTTTTTT. It specifies CASSNPGANEKLFF. This sequence joins TRBV10-1 and TRBJ1-4; no firm D call. Germline-derived CDR1 and CDR2 are WNHNN and SYGVQD (reference sequence). Trimming took 8 bases from V and 3 from J, leaving 13 bases between them. The CDR3 has 14 residues.

The chain links TRBV7-3 to TRBJ1-1; TRBD1 agrees at 8 bases. Germline V gene lookup returns CDR1 SGHTA and CDR2 FQGTGA. The junction had 7 bases not matched to a gene; V was cut back by 5 bases and J by 5 bases. The CDR3 totals 14 residues. CDR3 amino acids: CASSLGQEATEAFF. Written as DNA, the CDR3 is TGTGCCAGCAGCCTGGGACAGGAAGCAACTGAAGCTTTCTTT. Using reference TRBV7-3 and TRBJ1-1 for the parts outside the CDR3, the full variable domain is GAGVSQTPSNKVTEKGKYVELRCDPISGHTALYWYRQSLGQGPEFLIYFQGTGAADDSGLPNDRFFAVRPEGSVSTLKIQRTERGDSAVYLCASSLGQEATEAFFGQGTRLTVV.

This clone appeared a single time. The rearrangement links TRBV2 to TRBJ1-1; D is ambiguous. V dropped 6 bases and J dropped 1 base, with 9 bases sitting between them. This CDR3 spans 13 amino acids. CDR1 is SNHLY and CDR2 is FYNNEI in the germline V gene. CDR3 sequence (DNA): TGTGCCAGCAGCCTTTATAAGAACACTGAAGCTTTCTTT. Translation: CASSLYKNTEAFF.

The V and J genes are TRBV7-6 and TRBJ2-7; 9 nucleotides align to TRBD2. Unmatched junction bases numbered 12, after V lost 5 bases and J lost 10 bases. Germline CDR1 and CDR2: SGHVS and FNYEAQ. The CDR3 runs to 14 residues. CDR3 sequence: CASSPGVAGAAQYF. In DNA, the CDR3 is TGTGCCAGCAGCCCCGGGGTAGCGGGGGCCGCCCAGTACTTC. The full variable domain, its missing parts supplied by reference TRBV7-6 and TRBJ2-7, is GAGVSQSPRYKVTKRGQDVALRCDPISGHVSLYWYRQALGQGPEFLTYFNYEAQQDKSGLPNDRFSAERPEGSISTLTIQRTEQRDSAMYRCASSPGVAGAAQYFGPGTRLTVT.

The CDR3 DNA sequence: TGTGCCAGCAGTTCCCCAGACGGGGGGGACACTGAAGCTTTCTTT. Amino acid sequence: CASSSPDGGDTEAFF. This rearrangement joins TRBV28 to TRBJ1-1, with a possible D match to TRBD1 (5 bases). The CDR3 runs to 15 residues. V dropped 4 bases and J dropped 3 bases, with 15 bases sitting between them. Germline loops: CDR1 MDHEN, CDR2 SYDVKM. Full variable domain (rest looked up from reference TRBV28 and TRBJ1-1): DVKVTQSSRYLVKRTGEKVFLECVQDMDHENMFWYRQDPGLGLRLIYFSYDVKMKEKGDIPEGYSVSREKKERFSLILESASTNQTSMYLCASSSPDGGDTEAFFGQGTRLTVV.

J is TRBJ2-7 and V is TRBV5-1; D ambiguous. With 0 bases removed from V and 6 bases from J, the gap between germline ends came to 7 bases. Looked up from germline, CDR1 is SGHRS and CDR2 is YFSETQ. The CDR3 contains 12 residues. The CDR3 reads CASSLGAREQYF. In nucleotides, the CDR3 is TGCGCCAGCAGCTTGGGGGCCCGCGAGCAGTACTTC.

CDR3 sequence (DNA): TGTGCCAGCACCCGGACTAGCGGGAGTGATGAGCAGTTCTTC. Its translation: CASTRTSGSDEQFF. This chain uses TRBV28 with TRBJ2-1; 13 nucleotides match TRBD2. The CDR3 totals 14 residues. Germline CDR1 reads MDHEN; CDR2 reads SYDVKM. V shed 7 bases and J 8 bases; nucleotides not matched to a gene: 5.